Below, 26 T cell receptor beta chains from the same sample are listed, as sequenced in a study of control samples from healthy donors and cancer patients (dated by TCRdb to the early 2020s). The method behind the library was the immunoSEQ multiplex PCR assay. This immuneACCESS table, as held by TCRdb, lists in-frame sequences with V and J called but not all clones. Of the missing ones, under half trace to an unresolved V gene in checked studies; the others have no known cause. In this sample the table shows over 100,000 clones, 92% of which occur a single time. The ten biggest clones cover over 2% of the sample. Sequenced sample: blood. These receptors were obtained from a woman younger than 30 in good health.

This clone occurred a few times. CDR3 region: CASSPGVEAFF. In DNA, the CDR3 is TGTGCCAGCTCCCCGGGAGTTGAAGCTTTCTTT. The chain joins TRBV6-5 to TRBJ1-1; the D is unclear. Trimming took 8 bases from V and 7 from J, leaving 11 bases between them. CDR1 is MNHEY, CDR2 SVGAGI, per germline. This CDR3 has 11 residues.

This rearrangement joins TRBV28 to TRBJ1-5; 7 bases match TRBD1. Germline V gene sequence: CDR1 MDHEN, CDR2 SYDVKM. CDR3 length: 18 amino acids. With 4 bases clipped from V and 0 bases from J, the junction kept 12 bases outside the gene matches. CDR3 bases: TGTGCCAGCAGTTCAAGCCGGGACAGCTTCTATAGCAATCAGCCCCAGCATTTT. It is translated as CASSSSRDSFYSNQPQHF.

V is TRBV7-9 and J is TRBJ1-1; no firm D call. The CDR3 sequence is 15 residues long. CDR1 and CDR2 (germline): SEHNR, FQNEAQ (reference sequence). V lost 5 bases to trimming and J lost 1 base, with 14 bases between them. The DNA for the CDR3 is TGTGCCAGCAGCCCTCCGGCTTGGCAGAACACTGAAGCTTTCTTT. Translated: CASSPPAWQNTEAFF.

V is TRBV29-1 and J is TRBJ2-7, with a weak D call TRBD2 (6 bases). V lost 6 bases to trimming and J lost 0 bases, with 24 bases between them. Germline V lookup: CDR1 SQVTM, CDR2 ANQGSEA. This CDR3 is built from 17 residues. The CDR3 bases are TGCAGCGTCCTCGGAGAGGCCCAGACTAGTAGCTCCTACGAGCAGTACTTC. This codes for CSVLGEAQTSSSYEQYF.

CDR3 region: CASSFSGSSYNEQFF. The CDR3, as DNA: TGTGCCAGCAGTTTCAGCGGGAGCTCCTACAATGAGCAGTTCTTC. The chain joins TRBV7-3 to TRBJ2-1; the match to TRBD2 covers 8 bases. Germline values: CDR1 SGHTA, CDR2 FQGTGA. The V and J ends lost 6 bases and 0 bases, in that order; junction bases with no gene match: 4. The CDR3 runs 15 residues.

The chain is built from TRBV6-5 and TRBJ1-6; TRBD1 matches 9 bases. The CDR3 length is 15 residues. Germline lookup yields CDR1 MNHEY and CDR2 SVGAGI. Trimming took 3 bases from V and 6 from J; bases not matched to a gene: 3. The CDR3 bases are TGTGCCAGCAGTTATTCGGGACAGGGTAATTCACCCCTCCACTTT. As protein: CASSYSGQGNSPLHF.

The genes are TRBV28 and TRBJ1-5; the D gene is possibly TRBD1 (5 bases). There are 14 residues in the CDR3. Trimming cost V 6 bases and J 2 bases, with 11 bases left between them. Germline lookup yields CDR1 MDHEN and CDR2 SYDVKM. This CDR3 reads CASSQGVGNQPQHF. The CDR3 region has the DNA TGTGCCAGCAGCCAGGGAGTCGGCAATCAGCCCCAGCATTTT.

The gene calls are TRBV4-1 and TRBJ2-3, with 10 bases fitting TRBD2. The junction had 8 bases not matched to a gene; V was cut back by 0 bases and J by 2 bases. This CDR3 is built from 18 residues. Germline V gene lookup returns CDR1 MGHRA and CDR2 YSYEKL. CDR3: CASSQDFALAGLTDTQYF. The DNA of the CDR3 is TGCGCCAGCAGCCAAGATTTCGCACTAGCGGGACTCACAGATACGCAGTATTTT.

The gene calls are TRBV27 and TRBJ2-7; D not resolved. CDR1 MNHEY and CDR2 SMNVEV come from the germline V gene (reference sequence). The CDR3 runs to 13 residues. V was pared by 2 bases and J by 3 bases, with 8 bases between. CDR3 amino acids: CASSLRSGYEQYF. The DNA of the CDR3 is TGTGCCAGCAGTTTACGGTCGGGCTACGAGCAGTACTTC.

This clone came up once. This chain joins TRBV4-1 and TRBJ2-7, with 10 bases fitting TRBD1. With V trimmed by 1 base and J by 4 bases, 7 bases remained unmatched. From germline, CDR1 is MGHRA and CDR2 YSYEKL. The CDR3 length is 16 residues. The CDR3 bases are TGCGCCAGCAGCCAAGTAGAGACAGGGGGCGGGTACGAGCAGTACTTC. Residues: CASSQVETGGGYEQYF.

The genes are TRBV19 and TRBJ2-4; TRBD1 aligns across 7 bases. V trimming: 9 bases; J trimming: 8 bases; junction bases outside the gene matches: 1. The CDR3 contains 10 residues. Germline lookup yields CDR1 LNHDA and CDR2 SQIVND (reference sequence). The DNA for the CDR3 is TGTGCCAGCCAGGGGGACATTCAGTACTTC. Amino acids: CASQGDIQYF.

The genes are TRBV28 and TRBJ1-2, with D hard to call. CDR3 length: 12 residues. Trimming removed 5 bases from V and 7 bases from J, with 11 bases in between. Germline assignment: CDR1 MDHEN and CDR2 SYDVKM. The chain's CDR3 is CASSKPGTGYTF. The CDR3 DNA is TGTGCCAGCAGTAAACCGGGAACTGGCTACACCTTC.

This chain uses TRBV5-8 with TRBJ2-5; maybe TRBD2 (5 bases). Trimming left V 6 bases short and J 4 bases short, with 16 bases between. The CDR3 has 14 residues. CDR1 SGHTS and CDR2 YDEGEE come from the germline V gene. The CDR3 DNA follows: TGTGCCAGCACTCGATATGTAGCGACAGAGACCCAGTACTTC. It encodes CASTRYVATETQYF.

This clone is a singleton in its sample. CDR3 in amino acids: CASSLSWLNYGYTF. CDR3 bases: TGTGCCAGCAGTTTATCGTGGCTGAACTATGGCTACACCTTC. The chain combines TRBV27 with TRBJ1-2, with D hard to call. V was pared by 0 bases and J by 2 bases, with 7 bases between. There are 14 residues in the CDR3. Germline CDR1 and CDR2: MNHEY and SMNVEV (reference sequence).

This chain links TRBV6-4 with TRBJ2-2, with D unresolved. This CDR3 has 14 residues. From germline, CDR1 is MRHNA and CDR2 SNTAGT. V was cut by 4 bases and J by 3 bases, with 9 bases left in between. CDR3 sequence: CASSVEWDTGELFF. Written as DNA, the CDR3 is TGTGCCAGCAGTGTAGAATGGGACACCGGGGAGCTGTTTTTT.

V is TRBV5-1 and J is TRBJ1-2, with 8 bases matching TRBD1. Germline V gene lookup returns CDR1 SGHRS and CDR2 YFSETQ. The V segment lost 3 bases and the J segment 4 bases; nucleotides outside the gene matches: 5. The CDR3 is 14 residues long. CDR3 sequence: CASSSQGAGYGYTF. CDR3 in DNA: TGCGCCAGCAGCTCTCAGGGGGCTGGCTATGGCTACACCTTC.

This clone has only one observation. The CDR3 bases are TGTGCCAGCAGTGATTACGCAGGGACAGGGCGTGAAAAACTGTTTTTT. As protein: CASSDYAGTGREKLFF. The chain employs TRBV2 and TRBJ1-4; 9 nucleotides agree with TRBD1. This CDR3 is 16 amino acids long. The J segment lost 7 bases and the V segment lost 3 bases, leaving 9 bases of the junction unmatched. Germline values: CDR1 SNHLY, CDR2 FYNNEI.

The V and J genes are TRBV7-2 and TRBJ2-7; the D gene is possibly TRBD1 (6 bases). The CDR3 sequence is 16 residues long. Germline lookup yields CDR1 SGHTA and CDR2 FQGNSA. V was cut by 1 base and J by 3 bases, with 16 bases left in between. CDR3 loop: CASSLGGGSLLYEQYF. The CDR3 nucleotides are TGTGCCAGCAGCTTAGGTGGGGGCAGCCTCCTCTACGAGCAGTACTTC.

The chain has TRBV13 and TRBJ2-3; D perhaps matches TRBD1 (5 bases). Germline V gene data show CDR1 as PRHDT and CDR2 as FYEKMQ (reference sequence). V was trimmed by 5 bases and J by 0 bases, leaving 15 bases between them. The CDR3 is 16 residues long. In nucleotides, the CDR3 is TGTGCCAGCAGCACAAAGACAGTCGATAGCACAGATACGCAGTATTTT. Translating gives CASSTKTVDSTDTQYF.

The J gene is TRBJ1-3, the V gene TRBV12-3 or TRBV12-4; no clear D. This CDR3 region has 13 residues. Between the trimmed V and J ends, which lost 4 bases and 5 bases, there was a span of 9 bases. CDR3 nucleotide sequence: TGTGCCAGCAGTTGGACCGTCCGAAACACCATATATTTT. It translates to CASSWTVRNTIYF.

This chain uses TRBV14 with TRBJ2-6; either TRBD1 or TRBD2 may fit D (5 bases each). CDR3 size: 17 residues. From germline, CDR1 is SGHDN and CDR2 FVKESK. Trimming took 0 bases from V and 0 from J, leaving 9 bases between them. The CDR3 is CASSQDWGSSGANVLTF. The CDR3 nucleotides are TGTGCCAGCAGCCAAGATTGGGGGAGCTCTGGGGCCAACGTCCTGACTTTC.

On this clone itself: One junction end does not reproduce the germline sequence, and a read error may be involved. The chain has TRBV5-6 and TRBJ1-1, with 10 nucleotides matching TRBD1. Germline V gene lookup returns CDR1 SGHDT and CDR2 YYEEEE. The CDR3 spans 14 residues. The CDR3 region is CVSSVGTGDTEAFF. Here the CDR3 DNA reads TGTGTCAGCAGCGTCGGGACAGGGGACACTGAAGCTTTCTTT.

The chain's CDR3 is CASSQDGGLVGGTQYF. DNA of the CDR3: TGTGCCAGCAGCCAAGATGGGGGACTAGTGGGTGGTACGCAGTATTTT. The rearrangement uses TRBV3-1 (or the pseudogene TRBV3-2) and TRBJ2-3, with TRBD2 matching 8 bases. V trimming: 0 bases; J trimming: 8 bases; junction bases outside the gene matches: 10. The CDR3 has 16 amino acids. Germline loops: CDR1 LGHDT, CDR2 YNNKEL (reference sequence).

V usage is TRBV4-1 and J usage is TRBJ1-1; D unclear. The CDR3 runs 14 residues. Trimming shortened V by 1 base and J by 1 base, and 7 bases separated the two germline ends. Germline assignment: CDR1 MGHRA and CDR2 YSYEKL. CDR3 amino acids: CASSQVTKNTEAFF. CDR3 sequence (DNA): TGCGCCAGCAGCCAAGTTACGAAGAACACTGAAGCTTTCTTT.

This sequence joins TRBV11-3 and TRBJ1-1, with D possibly TRBD1 on 5 matching bases. CDR3 length: 15 amino acids. The V gene lost 1 base and the J gene lost 1 base, with 10 bases spanning the gap. Germline lookup yields CDR1 SGHNT and CDR2 YENEEA. The CDR3 DNA reads TGTGCCAGCAGCTTAGGACAGTTGGGGAACACTGAAGCTTTCTTT. It is translated as CASSLGQLGNTEAFF. The full variable domain, completed using reference TRBV11-3 and TRBJ1-1, is EAGVVQSPRYKIIEKKQPVAFWCNPISGHNTLYWYLQNLGQGPELLIRYENEEAVDDSQLPKDRFSAERLKGVDSTLKIQPAELGDSAVYLCASSLGQLGNTEAFFGQGTRLTVV.

This chain connects TRBV7-9 to TRBJ2-5; perhaps TRBD2 as D (5 bases). CDR3 length: 14 residues. Trimming left V 2 bases short and J 0 bases short, with 7 bases between. Germline V lookup: CDR1 SEHNR, CDR2 FQNEAQ (reference sequence). CDR3 sequence reads: CASSLPGYQETQYF. The CDR3 DNA reads TGTGCCAGCAGCTTACCGGGATACCAAGAGACCCAGTACTTC. Together with reference TRBV7-9 and TRBJ2-5, the CDR3 gives the full variable domain: DTGVSQNPRHKITKRGQNVTFRCDPISEHNRLYWYRQTLGQGPEFLTYFQNEAQLEKSRLLSDRFSAERPKGSFSTLEIQRTEQGDSAMYLCASSLPGYQETQYFGPGTRLLVL.